These 23 T cell receptor beta chains share one sample of origin, sequenced in a study of shared clonotypes between healthy human individuals. Clones were read by immunoSEQ multiplex PCR, and TCRdb kept only the in-frame ones, dropping some. The table includes about 800,000 clones, 96% detected once. Naive CD8 cells lacked CD45RO, underwent positive selection for CCR7 and left out terminally differentiated effector memory CD45RA+ cells. The sample was naive CD8+ T cells sorted from blood. These receptors all stem from a man aged 25-45 years in good health.

The chain links TRBV6-1 to TRBJ1-4; no reliable D call. The V end was cut by 1 base, the J end by 1 base, with 10 bases between. Germline V gene lookup returns CDR1 MNHNS and CDR2 SASEGT. This CDR3 has 16 amino acids. DNA of the CDR3: TGTGCCAGCAGTGAAGGACGTGTCAAAACTAATGAAAAACTGTTTTTT. Protein: CASSEGRVKTNEKLFF.

This chain connects TRBV5-5 to TRBJ2-7; D is perhaps TRBD1 or TRBD2 (5 bases each). Trimming shortened V by 1 base and J by 0 bases, and 11 bases separated the two germline ends. CDR3 size: 15 residues. Germline assignment: CDR1 SGHKS and CDR2 YYEKEE (reference sequence). The CDR3 bases are TGTGCCAGCAGCTTGAGAAAGGGGAGCTCCTACGAGCAGTACTTC. Amino acids: CASSLRKGSSYEQYF.

The chain recombines TRBV2 with TRBJ2-1; TRBD2 agrees at 12 bases. This CDR3 has 15 amino acids. CDR1 and CDR2 from the germline V gene are SNHLY and FYNNEI. Germline trimming cut 10 bases from V and 8 bases from J; bases unmatched to any gene: 12. The CDR3 nucleotides are TGTGCCACCCGGGGAGGACTAGCGGGAAGGGATGAGCAGTTCTTC. Translated, it gives CATRGGLAGRDEQFF.

The count of this clone is one. The CDR3 DNA is TGTGCCACCAGCAGAGGTGACAGCAACCAAGAGACCCAGTACTTC. Translating gives CATSRGDSNQETQYF. The chain joins TRBV15 to TRBJ2-5; D may be TRBD1 (5 bases). Trimming removed 1 base from V and 0 bases from J, with 9 bases in between. CDR1 is LNHNV and CDR2 is YYDKDF in the germline V gene (reference sequence). The CDR3 is 15 amino acids.

DNA for the CDR3: TGTGCCAGCAGCGCAGGGACGACGAACACCGGGGAGCTGTTTTTT. It translates to CASSAGTTNTGELFF. The gene calls are TRBV5-4 and TRBJ2-2; D possibly uses TRBD1 or TRBD2 (5 bases each). The CDR3 runs to 15 residues. Germline CDR1 and CDR2: SGHNT and YYREEE (reference sequence). With 4 bases removed from V and 0 bases from J, the gap between germline ends came to 10 bases.

The chain joins TRBV5-6 to TRBJ1-1; 7 nucleotides line up with TRBD1. CDR3 length equals 14 residues. Trimming cost V 4 bases and J 3 bases; bases outside gene matches: 6. The germline CDR1 and CDR2 sequences are SGHDT and YYEEEE. As DNA, the CDR3 is TGTGCCAGCAGCGGGACAGACAGGGACACTGAAGCTTTCTTT. Translating gives CASSGTDRDTEAFF.

This chain uses TRBV30 with TRBJ2-7; 10 bases match TRBD1. Germline-derived CDR1 and CDR2 are GTSNPN and SVGIG (reference sequence). The CDR3 runs to 15 residues. J was trimmed by 5 bases and V by 0 bases; bases with no gene match: 7. In DNA, the CDR3 is TGTGCCTGGAGTGTACTGGGGACAGGGGAGGACGAGCAGTACTTC. It codes for CAWSVLGTGEDEQYF.

The V gene is TRBV10-1, the J gene TRBJ2-7; TRBD1 is a possible D gene (5 bases). Germline assignment: CDR1 WNHNN and CDR2 SYGVQD (reference sequence). This CDR3 spans 14 amino acids. V was cut by 1 base and J by 2 bases, with 9 bases left in between. The CDR3 sequence is CASSEFGQTYEQYF. In DNA, the CDR3 is TGCGCCAGCAGTGAGTTCGGACAAACCTACGAGCAGTACTTC.

The rearrangement joins TRBV4-1 to TRBJ2-7, with 7 bases that match TRBD2. CDR3 length: 16 amino acids. Germline-derived CDR1 and CDR2 are MGHRA and YSYEKL. J gave up 0 bases and V 0 bases, and 5 bases lay outside the gene matches. CDR3 in amino acids: CASSQEQRGLSYEQYF. CDR3 sequence (DNA): TGCGCCAGCAGCCAAGAGCAGCGGGGTCTCTCCTACGAGCAGTACTTC.

The rearrangement joins TRBV7-8 to TRBJ2-7; TRBD2 matches 12 bases. J gave up 2 bases and V 6 bases, and 8 bases lay outside the gene matches. Germline V gene sequence: CDR1 SGHVS, CDR2 FQNEAQ. The CDR3 length is 16 residues. The CDR3 DNA follows: TGTGCCAGCAGTCTTCCGGGACTAGCGGGCACCTACGAGCAGTACTTC. This codes for CASSLPGLAGTYEQYF.

The chain has TRBV9 and TRBJ2-1, with TRBD2 identical over 15 bases. CDR1 and CDR2 (germline): SGDLS, YYNGEE. The CDR3 is 17 residues long. V lost 5 bases to trimming and J lost 4 bases; unmatched junction nucleotides: 7. The CDR3 reads CASSEGLAGGSYNEQFF. The CDR3, as DNA: TGTGCCAGCAGTGAGGGACTAGCGGGAGGCTCATACAATGAGCAGTTCTTC.

The V call is TRBV28, the J call TRBJ1-5; D ambiguous. The CDR3 runs 14 residues. Germline V gene data show CDR1 as MDHEN and CDR2 as SYDVKM. Trimming pared 1 base from V and 6 bases from J, leaving 10 bases between. This CDR3 is CASSLYTSSQPQHF. For the CDR3, the DNA is TGTGCCAGCAGTTTATACACCAGTAGTCAGCCCCAGCATTTT.

The chain joins TRBV21-1 to TRBJ2-3; the table assigns TRBD1, which was not confirmed against the DNA. TRBV21-1 is marked as a pseudogene. CDR3 length: 19 amino acids. The CDR3: CASSNPYPRDRRSTDTQYF. CDR3 sequence (DNA): TGTGCCAGCAGCAACCCATACCCCCGCGACAGAAGAAGCACAGATACGCAGTATTTT.

With regard to this clone: Other nucleotide sequences in the sample specify the same CDR3. The rearrangement links TRBV2 to TRBJ2-7, with TRBD2 as a possible D gene (5 bases). V dropped 6 bases and J dropped 7 bases, with 7 bases sitting between them. This CDR3 has 10 residues. Per the germline V gene, CDR1 is SNHLY and CDR2 is FYNNEI. The DNA of the CDR3 is TGTGCCAGCAGCCGGGGTGAGCAGTACTTC. Protein: CASSRGEQYF.

V gene TRBV7-6 combines with J gene TRBJ2-1, with D tentatively TRBD2 (6 bases). The V gene lost 5 bases and the J gene lost 3 bases, with 17 bases spanning the gap. This CDR3 comprises 16 residues. Germline CDR1 SGHVS, CDR2 FNYEAQ. The CDR3 bases are TGTGCCAGCAGCCCCTTAGCGGAACAGATCTACAATGAGCAGTTCTTC. Residues: CASSPLAEQIYNEQFF. Based on the CDR3 plus reference TRBV7-6 and TRBJ2-1, the full variable domain is GAGVSQSPRYKVTKRGQDVALRCDPISGHVSLYWYRQALGQGPEFLTYFNYEAQQDKSGLPNDRFSAERPEGSISTLTIQRTEQRDSAMYRCASSPLAEQIYNEQFFGPGTRLTVL.

The genes are TRBV15 and TRBJ2-1; TRBD1 agrees at 7 bases. V lost 4 bases and J lost 8; bases outside the gene matches: 5. The CDR3 extends over 13 amino acids. The germline V gene encodes CDR1 LNHNV and CDR2 YYDKDF (reference sequence). This CDR3 reads CATSIYRGDEQFF. In DNA, the CDR3 is TGTGCCACCAGCATTTACAGGGGTGATGAGCAGTTCTTC.

This chain uses TRBV27 with TRBJ1-4, with D possibly matching TRBD1 (5 bases). The CDR3 is 14 amino acids. Germline loops: CDR1 MNHEY, CDR2 SMNVEV (reference sequence). V gave up 5 bases and J gave up 3 bases, with 10 bases separating them. The CDR3 DNA reads as TGTGCCAGCAGTCATGGACAACCTAATGAAAAACTGTTTTTT. This encodes CASSHGQPNEKLFF.

This clone was detected once. The chain recombines TRBV12-1 with TRBJ2-7; TRBD1, the D gene given by the table, was not confirmed from the DNA. TRBV12-1 corresponds to a pseudogene. CDR3 length equals 16 residues. CDR3 loop: CASSFAWTGIPYEQYF. The CDR3 DNA sequence: TGTGCCAGCAGCTTTGCTTGGACAGGGATTCCCTACGAGCAGTACTTC.

The J gene is TRBJ2-7, the V gene TRBV7-9, with D uncertain. Germline assignment: CDR1 SEHNR and CDR2 FQNEAQ (reference sequence). This CDR3 comprises 14 residues. V dropped 1 base and J dropped 1 base, with 8 bases sitting between them. The chain's CDR3 is CASSLEDGSYEQYF. CDR3 nucleotide sequence: TGTGCCAGCAGCTTAGAAGATGGGTCCTACGAGCAGTACTTC.

V gene TRBV5-6 combines with J gene TRBJ2-1, with 8 bases identical to TRBD1. Germline V gene sequence: CDR1 SGHDT, CDR2 YYEEEE. This CDR3 is 13 amino acids long. V was pared by 0 bases and J by 7 bases, with 0 bases of the junction left unmatched. In DNA, the CDR3 is TGTGCCAGCAGCTTGGGACAGGGGAATGAGCAGTTCTTC. Its translation: CASSLGQGNEQFF.

The rearrangement joins TRBV9 to TRBJ2-7; no clear D. Trimming cost V 0 bases and J 0 bases, with 7 bases left between them. Germline loops: CDR1 SGDLS, CDR2 YYNGEE. This CDR3 spans 14 amino acids. This CDR3 is CASSVGLVSYEQYF. In DNA, the CDR3 is TGTGCCAGCAGCGTAGGTCTAGTCTCCTACGAGCAGTACTTC. The full variable domain, its missing parts supplied by reference TRBV9 and TRBJ2-7, is DSGVTQTPKHLITATGQRVTLRCSPRSGDLSVYWYQQSLDQGLQFLIQYYNGEERAKGNILERFSAQQFPDLHSELNLSSLELGDSALYFCASSVGLVSYEQYFGPGTRLTVT.

The J gene is TRBJ2-2, the V gene TRBV29-1; unclear D gene. CDR1 SQVTM and CDR2 ANQGSEA come from the germline V gene. The CDR3 spans 13 residues. Trimming removed 7 bases at V and 2 bases at J, with 11 bases between. CDR3 region: CSASGPNTGELFF. CDR3 coding DNA: TGCAGCGCCTCCGGACCAAACACCGGGGAGCTGTTTTTT.

The chain employs TRBV10-3 and TRBJ2-7, with D perhaps matching TRBD1 (6 bases). V lost 8 bases to trimming and J lost 5 bases, with 16 bases between them. This CDR3 has 13 residues. The germline V gene encodes CDR1 ENHRY and CDR2 SYGVKD. The CDR3 reads CAIAQGGLNEQYF. The CDR3, as DNA: TGTGCCATCGCTCAAGGGGGATTGAACGAGCAGTACTTC.